This T cell receptor (beta chain) was retrieved from a study of metastatic and nonmetastatic thyroid tumors. This clone was detected ten times or more. Its antigen is still unknown. How the authors handled the data: A classifier of distant metastasis in papillary thyroid cancer was built from CDR3 differences (across clinicopathological groups). TCRdb re-processed the PCR reads through MiXCR. TCRdb, not the authors, supplied the V and J calls. This sample yields 7,700 or so clones, of which around a third are seen a single time; about a tenth belongs to the top ten. The CDR3 is made up of 11 amino acids. The V end was cut by 1 base, the J end by 3 bases, with 2 bases between. Germline V gene sequence: CDR1 SGHKS, CDR2 YYEKEE (reference sequence). All patients were untreated before thyroid surgery. Study conclusions and caveats: In blood and tumor, TCR beta diversity was reportedly significantly higher in malignant thyroid tumors than in benign nodules.

This clonotype was sampled from a female donor with papillary thyroid cancer or a benign thyroid nodule (not recorded which). Some clones in this sample may be carry-over from other donors' samples. The specimen sequenced was tumor tissue. This sequence joins TRBV5-5 and TRBJ2-7; no definite D call. The CDR3 is CASSLHYEQYF. The DNA of the CDR3 is TGTGCCAGCAGCTTGCACTACGAGCAGTACTTC. Variable domain in full (rest from reference TRBV5-5 and TRBJ2-7): DAGVTQSPTHLIKTRGQQVTLRCSPISGHKSVSWYQQVLGQGPQFIFQYYEKEERGRGNFPDRFSARQFPNYSSELNVNALLLGDSALYLCASSLHYEQYFGPGTRLTVT.